This is a list of T cell receptor beta chains from one sample in a study of blood T cell repertoires in COVID-19. Profiling relied on immunoSEQ multiplex PCR, and the TCRdb table lists in-frame clones only, not all of them. The sample has 250,000 to 300,000 clones; about 90% are singletons. Sequenced input: peripheral blood. The source of these receptors is a woman between 50 and 59 years old who had recovered from COVID-19. CDR3s leave out the opening cysteine and the closing phenylalanine or tryptophan.

v_gene: TRBV6-2/TRBV6-3; j_gene: TRBJ2-7; CDR3aa: ASSYGVREGYEQY
v_gene: TRBV10-3; j_gene: TRBJ1-5; CDR3aa: AISPPGVNQPQH
v_gene: TRBV6-5; j_gene: TRBJ2-7; CDR3aa: ASSPWGGRVGEQY
v_gene: TRBV7-9; j_gene: TRBJ1-5; CDR3aa: ASSRGNQPQH
v_gene: TRBV5-5; j_gene: TRBJ1-6; CDR3aa: ASSLGDIYNSPLH
v_gene: TRBV6-5; j_gene: TRBJ1-3; CDR3aa: ASRPNYIGNTIY
v_gene: TRBV5-4; j_gene: TRBJ2-5; CDR3aa: ASRKDSGTQY
v_gene: TRBV7-3; j_gene: TRBJ2-5; CDR3aa: ASSLGREKTQY
v_gene: TRBV24-1; j_gene: TRBJ2-1; CDR3aa: ATMEAGGRNEQF
v_gene: TRBV15; j_gene: TRBJ1-2; CDR3aa: ATSPHRGQKGGYGYT
v_gene: TRBV7-3; j_gene: TRBJ2-1; CDR3aa: ASSLTPSGGVNWEQF
v_gene: TRBV19; j_gene: TRBJ1-3; CDR3aa: ASVDRAGNTIY
v_gene: TRBV6-5; j_gene: TRBJ1-1; CDR3aa: ASQGLNTEAF
v_gene: TRBV7-9; j_gene: TRBJ2-5; CDR3aa: ASSGLAGDLETQY
v_gene: TRBV7-2; j_gene: TRBJ1-4; CDR3aa: ASSLSGGEKLF
v_gene: TRBV5-1; j_gene: TRBJ2-7; CDR3aa: ASRSHLGTGPPYEQY
v_gene: TRBV11-2; j_gene: TRBJ2-7; CDR3aa: ASSLGAGRNYEQY
v_gene: TRBV5-1; j_gene: TRBJ2-7; CDR3aa: ASSPGRDNTYEQY
v_gene: TRBV5-6; j_gene: TRBJ2-3; CDR3aa: ASSSITGGGDTQY
v_gene: TRBV7-2; j_gene: TRBJ2-1; CDR3aa: ASSFNNEQF
v_gene: TRBV24-1; j_gene: TRBJ2-3; CDR3aa: ATTSRDRGDTQY
v_gene: TRBV19; j_gene: TRBJ2-2; CDR3aa: ASRTTGTGELF
v_gene: TRBV10-3; j_gene: TRBJ1-2; CDR3aa: AIRKGAITNYGYT
v_gene: TRBV4-1; j_gene: TRBJ1-4; CDR3aa: ASSQGRAWGSSANEKLF
v_gene: TRBV4-3; j_gene: TRBJ2-5; CDR3aa: ASSQEPSGGAETQY
v_gene: TRBV5-1; j_gene: TRBJ2-3; CDR3aa: ASSFTTGASTDTQY
v_gene: TRBV11-1; j_gene: TRBJ1-2; CDR3aa: ASSLQGTSYYGYT
v_gene: TRBV9; j_gene: TRBJ2-1; CDR3aa: ASSGSGRGADGQF
v_gene: TRBV5-1; j_gene: TRBJ2-3; CDR3aa: ASSLAVQGADTQY
v_gene: TRBV7-3; j_gene: TRBJ2-7; CDR3aa: ASSPTGRYEQY
v_gene: TRBV6-5; j_gene: TRBJ2-7; CDR3aa: ASRDSTGTYEQY
v_gene: TRBV18; j_gene: TRBJ1-4; CDR3aa: ASSPTPGVGLF
v_gene: TRBV9; j_gene: TRBJ1-1; CDR3aa: ASSVAAGLEAF
v_gene: TRBV7-9; j_gene: TRBJ1-6; CDR3aa: ASSSQTPYYNSPLH
v_gene: TRBV6-2/TRBV6-3; j_gene: TRBJ1-5; CDR3aa: ASSYSISQGAHRSNQPQH
v_gene: TRBV7-9; j_gene: TRBJ1-2; CDR3aa: ASSTTGDYGYT
v_gene: TRBV7-9; j_gene: TRBJ1-2; CDR3aa: ASRSQVGDRGRKDYGYT
v_gene: TRBV10-3; j_gene: TRBJ2-1; CDR3aa: AIRASSGTGGHEQF
v_gene: TRBV27; j_gene: TRBJ2-3; CDR3aa: ASSRQGVTDTQY
v_gene: TRBV27; j_gene: TRBJ1-6; CDR3aa: ASTLWEGMDNSPLH
v_gene: TRBV6-6; j_gene: TRBJ1-2; CDR3aa: ASSGGTYNYANGYT
v_gene: TRBV13; j_gene: TRBJ1-6; CDR3aa: ASSLGGMEGRNSPLH
v_gene: TRBV4-3; j_gene: TRBJ1-2; CDR3aa: ASSQGSGTGGYGYT
v_gene: TRBV27; j_gene: TRBJ1-6; CDR3aa: ASGMLRGQGALYNSPLH
v_gene: TRBV27; j_gene: TRBJ2-5; CDR3aa: ASSWGRQETQY
v_gene: TRBV7-2; j_gene: TRBJ1-2; CDR3aa: ASSLGWQFGYT
v_gene: TRBV6-5; j_gene: TRBJ2-3; CDR3aa: ASSYSPSGTDTQY
v_gene: TRBV6-4; j_gene: TRBJ2-2; CDR3aa: ASSEEFTGELF
v_gene: TRBV27; j_gene: TRBJ1-1; CDR3aa: ASRPLLGDTEAF
v_gene: TRBV30; j_gene: TRBJ2-7; CDR3aa: AYPDRAGEQY
v_gene: TRBV4-1; j_gene: TRBJ1-1; CDR3aa: ASSQGFRAMNTEAF
v_gene: TRBV11-2; j_gene: TRBJ2-5; CDR3aa: ASSPGTSGGREETQY
v_gene: TRBV7-9; j_gene: TRBJ2-5; CDR3aa: ASSSQGLAGGPGETQY
v_gene: TRBV29-1; j_gene: TRBJ1-1; CDR3aa: SAQGARAF
v_gene: TRBV6-2/TRBV6-3; j_gene: TRBJ1-1; CDR3aa: ASSYPGRNTEAF
v_gene: TRBV5-4; j_gene: TRBJ2-7; CDR3aa: ASSLTGGEQY
v_gene: TRBV7-2; j_gene: TRBJ2-7; CDR3aa: ASSPGQASYEQY
v_gene: TRBV11-3; j_gene: TRBJ1-1; CDR3aa: ASSLMEGGQAF
v_gene: TRBV7-9; j_gene: TRBJ2-5; CDR3aa: ASSFTRGGYGTQY
v_gene: TRBV5-1; j_gene: TRBJ1-4; CDR3aa: ASSLRSQGNEKLF